This note documents a single T cell receptor (beta chain) sequence. Its antigen is currently unknown. This sample was included in a study of cytomegalovirus exposure and HLA in healthy donors. Broader study findings: When analyzed later, a missense DCLRE1C variant was found to be linked to TCR beta V- and J-gene trimming. TCR beta chains numbering some 160 were designated cytomegalovirus-associated.

Researchers ran the PCR with 60 Vbeta and 13 Jbeta primers. The protocol was immunoSEQ multiplex PCR, while the TCRdb copy is restricted to in-frame clones and leaves out a portion. The table has 150,000 or so clones, 75% to 90% seen once. The CDR3 has 13 amino acids. The germline CDR1 and CDR2 sequences are GTSNPN and SVGIG (reference sequence). Material: PBMCs. This receptor was obtained from a woman aged 45-59 years in good health and CMV-seropositive. This sequence joins TRBV30 and TRBJ2-7; 9 bases are a match to TRBD2. CDR3 nucleotide sequence: TGTGGCCTAGCGGGGTCGTTCTCCTACGAGCAGTACTTC. Amino acid sequence: CGLAGSFSYEQYF.